This T cell receptor beta chain was captured in a study of T cells in women clearing cervical HPV infection. The wider study: Case blood was drawn a median 149 days after lesion detection. With HLA typing for only a few women, HLA confounding remains possible. Findings and caveats of the study: Richness plus V gene abundances separated cases from controls with AUC approximately 0.78.

All participants had a single incident cervical HPV16 infection, and prevalent HPV16 infections were excluded. Between the trimmed V and J ends, which lost 1 base and 7 bases, there was a span of 22 bases. There are 17 residues in the CDR3. The germline gives CDR1 MNHNS, CDR2 SASEGT. Measured with immunoSEQ multiplex PCR; TCRdb has only the in-frame clones, and not every one. This sample's table reports 40,000 to 60,000 clones. Comment on this clone: Its matching antigen is unknown. Sequencing ends 3 residues short of the CDR3 end; the germline J gene provides the rest.

The receptor was isolated from a woman aged 18 to 75 with a cervical HPV16 infection that either progressed to CIN3+ or cleared (not recorded which). The chain is built from TRBV6-1 and TRBJ2-5; possible D gene TRBD1, 7 bases. The sequenced sample was blood buffy coat. The covered CDR3 bases are TGTGCCAGCAGTGAAGGTCAACAGGGGAGGCGGGTGGGGACC. Its protein product is CASSEGQQGRRVGT. The whole CDR3 reads CASSEGQQGRRVGTQYF.